This T cell receptor beta chain was found in a study of lymphopenia after photon versus proton radiotherapy. The method was immunoSEQ multiplex PCR; TCRdb's version includes in-frame clones alone and lacks a portion of them. This table holds over 50,000 clones, more than 75% found once. V was trimmed by 5 bases and J by 3 bases, leaving 12 bases between them. The CDR3 has 14 residues. CDR1 and CDR2 (germline): SGHNT, YENEEA. About this clone itself: Its antigen is undetermined.

Study outcomes and limitations: Under photons, naive T cells and diversity fell while effector/memory populations rose. Better survival with proton therapy was suggested as possible, not demonstrated. Oligoclonal CD8+ Temra expansion after nadir drove photon patients' diversity drop. In patients who died, overall survival fell as post-nadir TCR diversity dropped more.

This TCR came from a man between 40 and 49 years old with gastric cancer. Specimen: peripheral blood, collected from a patient treated with photon-based radiotherapy. The chain uses TRBV11-3 and TRBJ2-3; the D gene is possibly TRBD2 (6 bases). The CDR3 reads CASSPGGVTDTQYF. CDR3 nucleotides: TGTGCCAGCAGCCCCGGGGGAGTGACAGATACGCAGTATTTT.